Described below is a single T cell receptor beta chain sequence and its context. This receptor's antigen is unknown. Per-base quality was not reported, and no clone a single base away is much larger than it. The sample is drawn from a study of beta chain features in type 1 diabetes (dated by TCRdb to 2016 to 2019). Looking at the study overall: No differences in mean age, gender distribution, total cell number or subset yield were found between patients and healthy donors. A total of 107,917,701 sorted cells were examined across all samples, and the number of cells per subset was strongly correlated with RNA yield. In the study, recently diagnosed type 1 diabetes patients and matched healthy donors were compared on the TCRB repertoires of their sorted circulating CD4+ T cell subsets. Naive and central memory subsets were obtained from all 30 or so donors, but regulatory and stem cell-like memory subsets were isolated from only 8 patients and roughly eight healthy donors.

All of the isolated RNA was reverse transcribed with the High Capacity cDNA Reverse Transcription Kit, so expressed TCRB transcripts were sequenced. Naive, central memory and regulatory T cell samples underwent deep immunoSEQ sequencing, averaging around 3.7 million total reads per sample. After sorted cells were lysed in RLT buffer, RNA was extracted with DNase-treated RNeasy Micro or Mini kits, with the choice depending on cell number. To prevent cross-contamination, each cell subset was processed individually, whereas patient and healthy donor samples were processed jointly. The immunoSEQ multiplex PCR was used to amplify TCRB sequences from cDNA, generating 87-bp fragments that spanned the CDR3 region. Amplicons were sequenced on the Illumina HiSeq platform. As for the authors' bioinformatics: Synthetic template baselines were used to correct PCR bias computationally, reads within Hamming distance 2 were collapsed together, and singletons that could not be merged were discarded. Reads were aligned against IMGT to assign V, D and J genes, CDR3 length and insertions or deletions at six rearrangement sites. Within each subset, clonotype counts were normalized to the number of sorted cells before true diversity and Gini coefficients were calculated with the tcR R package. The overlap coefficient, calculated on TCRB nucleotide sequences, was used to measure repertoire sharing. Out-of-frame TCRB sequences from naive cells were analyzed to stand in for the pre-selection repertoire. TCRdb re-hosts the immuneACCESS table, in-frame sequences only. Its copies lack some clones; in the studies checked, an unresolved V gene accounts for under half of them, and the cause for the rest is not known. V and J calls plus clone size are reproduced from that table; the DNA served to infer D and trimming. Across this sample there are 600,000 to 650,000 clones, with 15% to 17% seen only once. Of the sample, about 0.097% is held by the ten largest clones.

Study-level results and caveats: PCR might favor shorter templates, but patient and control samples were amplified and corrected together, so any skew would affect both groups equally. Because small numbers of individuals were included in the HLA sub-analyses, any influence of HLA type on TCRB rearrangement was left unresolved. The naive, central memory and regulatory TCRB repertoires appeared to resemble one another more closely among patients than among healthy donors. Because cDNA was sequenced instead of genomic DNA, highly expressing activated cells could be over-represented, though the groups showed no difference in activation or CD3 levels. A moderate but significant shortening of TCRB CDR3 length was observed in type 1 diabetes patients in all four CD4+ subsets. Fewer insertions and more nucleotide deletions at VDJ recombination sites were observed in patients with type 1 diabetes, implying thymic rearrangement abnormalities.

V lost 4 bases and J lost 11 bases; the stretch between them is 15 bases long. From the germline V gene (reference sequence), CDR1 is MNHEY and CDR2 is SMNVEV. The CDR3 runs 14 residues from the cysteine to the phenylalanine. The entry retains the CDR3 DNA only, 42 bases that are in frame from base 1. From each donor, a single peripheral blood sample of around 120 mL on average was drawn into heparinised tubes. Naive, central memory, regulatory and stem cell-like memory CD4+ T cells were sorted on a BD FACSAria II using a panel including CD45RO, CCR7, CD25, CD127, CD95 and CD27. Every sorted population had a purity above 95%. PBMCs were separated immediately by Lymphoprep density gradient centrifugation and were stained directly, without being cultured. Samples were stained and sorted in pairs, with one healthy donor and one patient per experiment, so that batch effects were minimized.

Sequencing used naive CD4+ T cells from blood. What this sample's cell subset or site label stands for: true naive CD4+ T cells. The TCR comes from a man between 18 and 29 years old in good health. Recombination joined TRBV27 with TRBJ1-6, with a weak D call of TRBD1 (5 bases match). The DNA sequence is TGTGCCAGCAGTTGGCCCAATAGAGGGGCACCCCTCCACTTT. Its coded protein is CASSWPNRGAPLHF.